The T cell receptor beta chain described here comes from a study of cytomegalovirus exposure and HLA in healthy donors (TCRdb year 2017). Regarding the research as a whole: The 500 to 800 repertoires of the first cohort and the 110 or so validation repertoires were produced on the same platform, according to a later analysis. The study was designed to test whether signatures of past pathogen exposure could be identified by cataloging public T cell receptors. Along with the roughly 610-subject first cohort, a separate validation cohort of over a hundred different subjects was used. The study combined high-throughput TCR immunosequencing, statistical association of individual TCRs with disease status, and machine learning to predict cytomegalovirus infection status.

The investigation overall reported the following: All 110 or so repertoires were used to score co-occurrence in the validation cohort in a later analysis, because that analysis had no HLA typing for the cohort. Subsequent analysis determined that TCRs grouped into clusters in the first cohort also showed a tendency toward co-occurrence across the 130 or so validation repertoires, and roughly 95% of cluster scores exceeded 0. In both the original and validation cohorts, the classifier was reported to diagnose cytomegalovirus status with high specificity and sensitivity. The study gave a list of under 200 TCR beta chains associated with cytomegalovirus. While some public TCRs were present in many individuals, most TCR sequences turned up only very rarely across donors. A few of the identified cytomegalovirus-associated TCR beta chains were confirmed in vitro to be specific for cytomegalovirus antigens. The authors suggested that the approach could potentially be generalized to other disease states and immunological phenotypes.

The donors belonged to the validation cohort of around 120 subjects, which was separate from the approximately 700-subject first cohort. The junction carries 11 bases between V and J, which are trimmed by 4 bases and 4 bases respectively. For CDR1 and CDR2, the germline V gene lists SGHRS and YFSETQ. The CDR3 starts with the cysteine, ends with the phenylalanine, and has 13 residues. Only CDR3 DNA is held: 39 bases, read in frame from base 1. As regards this clone: Its cognate antigen has yet to be identified. Qualities for individual bases were not recorded, and no much larger clone is one base off.

The library came from the immunoSEQ multiplex PCR assay. On the study's bioinformatics: A statistical classification framework was built for diagnosing cytomegalovirus status from the catalog of TCR beta chain sequences. Sourced from immuneACCESS, this table was stored by TCRdb with only in-frame sequences that have V and J called. A share of the clones is absent; for the studies checked, an unresolved V gene accounts for under half, and the remainder has no known explanation. V, J and clone size are taken as reported in that table, and D and trimming were inferred from the DNA itself. The sample table records 220,000 or so clones; over 80% of these occur just once. The top ten clonotypes cover roughly 5.5% of the sample.

The chain is encoded by TRBV5-1 joined to TRBJ1-2, and the D gene may be TRBD1, 6 bases matching. This receptor was taken from a young woman in good health and CMV-seronegative. The source material was PBMCs. Here the CDR3 is given as CASSSRGPYGYTF. The nucleotide sequence is TGCGCCAGCAGCAGCAGGGGTCCCTATGGCTACACCTTC. The entire variable domain, with the stretches around the CDR3 drawn from the reference TRBV5-1 and TRBJ1-2 proteins, is KAGVTQTPRYLIKTRGQQVTLSCSPISGHRSVSWYQQTPGQGLQFLFEYFSETQRNKGNFPGRFSGRQFSNSRSEMNVSTLELGDSALYLCASSSRGPYGYTFGSGTRLTVV.